This T cell receptor (beta chain) was captured in a study of cytomegalovirus exposure and HLA in healthy donors. The study, taken as a whole, reports: In a later analysis, V- and J-gene trimming of beta chains associated with a DCLRE1C missense variant, replicated independently. Among TCR beta chains, those listed as cytomegalovirus-associated numbered fewer than 200.

PCR employed 60 Vbeta and 13 Jbeta primers. Assay: immunoSEQ multiplex PCR; the TCRdb copy retains only in-frame clones and omits some. The sample records fewer than 75,000 clones, 75% to 85% being singletons. These donors, healthy bone marrow donors, were studied. Worth noting for this clone: Its antigen remains unidentified.

The CDR3 has 15 amino acids. CDR1 SGHDN and CDR2 FVKESK come from the germline V gene. V was pared by 5 bases and J by 3 bases, with 14 bases between. Material for sequencing was PBMCs. The sequence came from a man aged 30 to 39 in good health and CMV-seronegative. The chain couples TRBV14 to TRBJ2-1; weak D call: TRBD1 (6 bases). CDR3 residues: CASSFRDIGYNEQFF. The CDR3 DNA follows: TGTGCCAGCAGCTTCCGGGACATTGGCTACAATGAGCAGTTCTTC.